The T cell receptor beta chain under discussion was sequenced for a study of T cells after yellow fever vaccination (dated by TCRdb to the late 2010s). As for the study more broadly: The SMART-Seq v4 Ultra Low Input RNA kit was used to prepare libraries from fractions with low cell numbers. Two healthy male donors, one aged 18 to 29 and one aged 30 to 40 years, were included in the cohort. To follow T-cell clones before and after primary and booster YFV17D yellow fever vaccination, bulk TCR alpha and beta repertoires were sequenced over time. Blood samples were taken at several timepoints before and after primary and secondary immunization, and bulk PBMC replicates and cell subsets were isolated. Paper-wide results and their limitations: A small share of clonotypes was detected in both CD4 and CD8 compartments, with the overlap likely arising from convergent recombination. Only a couple of donors were included in the study, so the extent to which the findings can be generalized is limited. Most clones expanded after primary vaccination (almost 97% of CD4 and 88% of CD8) were re-detected after the booster, suggesting that broad memory maintenance occurred. Because abundant contaminating clonotypes from the bulk population could be contained in FACS-sorted repertoires, computational filtering was required. The secondary T-cell response was weaker than the primary response but faster, peaking on day 5 instead of day 15.

This clonotype was detected ten times or more. What antigen it recognizes has not been identified. No much larger clone is present one base from it, and per-base qualities are unavailable. The CDR3, from cysteine to phenylalanine, totals 14 residues. Only CDR3 DNA is held: 42 bases, read in frame from base 1. The V end loses 3 bases and the J end loses 0 bases, and a stretch of 8 bases separates them. From the germline V gene, CDR1 is SGHRS and CDR2 is YFSETQ. Reading the label with the study, this specimen's treatment or condition is: live attenuated yellow fever vaccine strain. A standard Ficoll-Paque protocol was used to isolate PBMCs from peripheral blood. CD4 and CD8 T-cell fractions were isolated with Dynabeads CD4 and CD8 positive selection kits. TriZol was used to extract RNA from bulk PBMCs, CD4 and CD8 fractions, and dextramer-positive and dextramer-negative fractions. TCR cDNA was synthesized by 5'RACE template switching, which introduced a universal primer site and unique molecular identifiers. Priming of cDNA synthesis was performed from both the TCR alpha and TCR beta constant segments. Two PCR steps were used to amplify libraries, with sample barcodes and sequencing adapters being added in the second step. Libraries were sequenced on Illumina HiSeq 2500 (2x100 bp) or NovaSeq (2x150 bp). The paper's processing steps were these. MIGEC was used to demultiplex reads and collapse the reads into UMI consensus sequences, and MiXCR was used for V(D)J alignment. Using edgeR on replicate PBMC samples, clonotypes were called vaccine-responding if FDR was below 0.01 and the log2 fold change was above 5 up to day 15. Bulk clonotypes were assigned CD4 or CD8 identity according to which sequenced CD4 or CD8 repertoire held them at higher abundance. The public sequencing data were trimmed at Q25 with fastp and processed into clonotypes with MiXCR by TCRdb, which kept only in-frame beta chains. Each CDR3 protein appears once, grouped with its most common genes and DNA. TCRdb's processing, not the study's, gives the V and J calls here. The sample table shows roughly 110,000 distinct CDR3 sequences, and more than 7.5% are seen once. The ten largest clones add up to about 25% of the sample.

The chain was built from TRBV5-1 and TRBJ2-3, with the identity of the D gene unclear. The starting material was CD8+ T cells sorted from PBMCs, obtained 45 days after the yellow fever booster vaccination. The sequence derives from a man aged 25 to 45 who received the YFV17D yellow fever vaccine. The CDR3 region reads CASSSAASTDTQYF. The sequence in DNA is TGCGCCAGCAGCTCGGCGGCAAGCACAGATACGCAGTATTTT. The CDR3 plus the reference TRBV5-1 and TRBJ2-3 genes for the other parts give the full variable domain: KAGVTQTPRYLIKTRGQQVTLSCSPISGHRSVSWYQQTPGQGLQFLFEYFSETQRNKGNFPGRFSGRQFSNSRSEMNVSTLELGDSALYLCASSSAASTDTQYFGPGTRLTVL.